These 21 T cell receptor beta chains were sequenced from one sample in a study of CD8 T cells in Susac syndrome. An input of roughly 0.5 to 1 ug of RNA was subjected to reverse transcription using random hexamers. One entry per CDR3 protein, called by TCRdb with MiXCR from the immunoSEQ multiplex PCR reads. The table shows some 170,000 distinct CDR3 sequences, with approximately 94% occurring only once. Sequencing used CD4+ T cells from PBMCs. These receptors were taken from a human donor in good health.

The V gene is TRBV28, the J gene TRBJ2-3; D is uncertain. Germline-derived CDR1 and CDR2 are MDHEN and SYDVKM. Trimming cost V 10 bases and J 0 bases, with 8 bases left between them. The CDR3 loop spans 12 amino acids. The CDR3 spells CAISVSTDTQYF. In DNA form, the CDR3 reads TGTGCCATCAGCGTCAGCACAGATACGCAGTATTTT.

The rearrangement joins TRBV18 to TRBJ2-1, with 9 bases matching TRBD2. Germline V gives CDR1 KGHSH, CDR2 LQKENI. With V trimmed by 3 bases and J by 1 base, 7 bases remained unmatched. CDR3 length equals 17 residues. The CDR3 DNA follows: TGTGCCAGCTCACCCAGACTAGCGGAGGGGTCCTACAATGAGCAGTTCTTC. Encoded protein: CASSPRLAEGSYNEQFF.

This chain joins TRBV20-1 and TRBJ1-5; D remains ambiguous. In germline, CDR1 is DFQATT, CDR2 SNEGSKA (reference sequence). Between the trimmed V and J ends, which lost 5 bases and 0 bases, there was a span of 11 bases. The CDR3 has 14 amino acids. The DNA for the CDR3 is TGCAGTGCTTGGACCGGGTATAGCAATCAGCCCCAGCATTTT. Translation: CSAWTGYSNQPQHF.

The chain has TRBV6-2 or TRBV6-3 and TRBJ2-7; 8 positions agree with TRBD2. Per germline, CDR1 MNHEY and CDR2 SVGEGT. This CDR3 spans 13 amino acids. V gave up 8 bases and J gave up 1 base; unmatched junction bases: 4. CDR3 protein: CASLAGTSYEQYF. The CDR3 coding sequence is TGTGCCAGCTTAGCGGGGACTTCCTACGAGCAGTACTTC.

This chain joins TRBV11-1 and TRBJ1-2; D is undetermined. V gave up 5 bases and J gave up 5 bases, with 9 bases separating them. CDR1 SGHAT and CDR2 FQDESV come from the germline V gene (reference sequence). This CDR3 contains 12 residues. CDR3 sequence: CASSADVYGYTF. DNA for the CDR3: TGTGCCAGCAGCGCCGACGTGTATGGCTACACCTTC. Full variable domain (missing parts from reference TRBV11-1 and TRBJ1-2): EAEVAQSPRYKITEKSQAVAFWCDPISGHATLYWYRQILGQGPELLVQFQDESVVDDSQLPKDRFSAERLKGVDSTLKIQPAELGDSAMYLCASSADVYGYTFGSGTRLTVV.

The rearrangement links TRBV28 to TRBJ2-4, with 7 bases matching TRBD2. The V gene's germline CDR1 is MDHEN and CDR2 SYDVKM. V was clipped by 3 bases and J by 0 bases; unmatched bases: 8. This CDR3 is 17 amino acids long. CDR3 sequence reads: CASSFLSGRLAKNIQYF. The CDR3 nucleotides are TGTGCCAGCAGTTTCCTTAGCGGGCGGCTAGCCAAAAACATTCAGTACTTC.

V gene TRBV6-5 combines with J gene TRBJ2-3; possible D gene TRBD1, 6 bases. Trimming cost V 5 bases and J 4 bases, with 10 bases left between them. Germline values: CDR1 MNHEY, CDR2 SVGAGI. The length of the CDR3 is 13 residues. DNA for the CDR3: TGTGCCAGCAGTGAGAACAGGGCAGATACGCAGTATTTT. Protein product: CASSENRADTQYF.

The chain links TRBV15 to TRBJ2-7, with unresolved D. CDR3 length equals 14 residues. Germline CDR1 and CDR2: LNHNV and YYDKDF (reference sequence). The V end was cut by 5 bases, the J end by 3 bases, with 14 bases between. The CDR3: CATSLLPHVYEQYF. CDR3 DNA sequence: TGTGCCACCAGCCTGTTACCGCACGTCTACGAGCAGTACTTC.

The genes are TRBV20-1 and TRBJ1-1; 12 bases align to TRBD1. Germline trimming cut 5 bases from V and 5 bases from J; bases unmatched to any gene: 9. The CDR3 loop spans 15 amino acids. Germline loops: CDR1 DFQATT, CDR2 SNEGSKA (reference sequence). The CDR3 DNA reads as TGCAGTGCTCGCCCCGGGACAGGGGGCTGGACTGAAGCTTTCTTT. This sequence encodes CSARPGTGGWTEAFF.

The J gene is TRBJ2-2, the V gene TRBV27, with D uncertain. Looked up from germline, CDR1 is MNHEY and CDR2 is SMNVEV (reference sequence). The CDR3 has 14 residues. The V gene lost 3 bases and the J gene lost 1 base, with 6 bases spanning the gap. The chain's CDR3 is CASSFVGNTGELFF. CDR3 DNA: TGTGCCAGCAGTTTTGTGGGGAACACCGGGGAGCTGTTTTTT.

The V gene is TRBV7-2, the J gene TRBJ2-7; TRBD2 matches at 10 bases. This CDR3 has 17 residues. V was pared by 2 bases and J by 2 bases, with 9 bases of the junction left unmatched. Germline CDR1 is SGHTA and CDR2 is FQGNSA. The CDR3 DNA follows: TGTGCCAGCAGCTTAAGGGGGGCAGCGGGAGGGACCTACGAGCAGTACTTC. It encodes CASSLRGAAGGTYEQYF. The entire variable domain, with the rest obtained from reference TRBV7-2 and TRBJ2-7, is as follows: GAGVSQSPSNKVTEKGKDVELRCDPISGHTALYWYRQSLGQGLEFLIYFQGNSAPDKSGLPSDRFSAERTGGSVSTLTIQRTQQEDSAVYLCASSLRGAAGGTYEQYFGPGTRLTVT.

The chain uses TRBV12-3 or TRBV12-4 and TRBJ1-2; maybe TRBD1 (5 bases). This CDR3 region has 13 residues. V lost 6 bases, J lost 8 bases, and 16 bases lay in between. The CDR3 DNA follows: TGTGCCAGCAGCAAGGACGGGAGGGACGGCTACACCTTC. Residues: CASSKDGRDGYTF.

The rearrangement links TRBV28 to TRBJ2-1; 7 positions match TRBD2. Unmatched junction bases numbered 4, after V lost 8 bases and J lost 9 bases. Germline V CDR1 and CDR2: MDHEN, SYDVKM. CDR3 size: 11 residues. The chain's CDR3 is CASVAGVEQFF. The CDR3 bases are TGTGCCAGCGTAGCGGGTGTTGAGCAGTTCTTC.

This clonotype was recorded once. The CDR3: CSVWDGDQPQHF. In nucleotides, the CDR3 is TGCAGCGTTTGGGACGGAGATCAGCCCCAGCATTTT. The chain employs TRBV29-1 and TRBJ1-5, with D possibly matching TRBD1 (5 bases). Trimming took off 5 bases at V and 5 bases at J, with 10 bases between the two ends. The CDR3 has 12 amino acids. Germline CDR1 SQVTM, CDR2 ANQGSEA.

The rearrangement uses TRBV12-3 or TRBV12-4 and TRBJ2-7; D is possibly TRBD1 (5 bases). V lost 7 bases, J lost 2 bases, and 15 bases lay in between. The CDR3 is made up of 14 amino acids. The CDR3 sequence: CASTWGISTYEQYF. In DNA form, the CDR3 reads TGTGCCAGCACGTGGGGCATTTCAACCTACGAGCAGTACTTC.

This clonotype appeared a single time. CDR3 in DNA: TGTGCCAGCAGACTAGCGGTCTTGACCTACGAGCAGTACTTC. Translated: CASRLAVLTYEQYF. This chain joins TRBV6-2 or TRBV6-3 and TRBJ2-7; 8 bases are shared with TRBD2. Germline loops: CDR1 MNHEY, CDR2 SVGEGT. CDR3 length equals 14 residues. V shed 6 bases and J 2 bases; nucleotides not matched to a gene: 6.

The J gene is TRBJ1-4, the V gene TRBV28, with 9 bases aligning to TRBD1. Looked up from germline, CDR1 is MDHEN and CDR2 is SYDVKM. The CDR3 loop spans 16 amino acids. V gave up 5 bases and J gave up 8 bases; unmatched junction bases: 12. CDR3 sequence: CASSPSGQGPGEKLFF. CDR3 DNA sequence: TGTGCCAGCAGTCCCTCGGGACAGGGACCTGGGGAAAAACTGTTTTTT.

This chain connects TRBV29-1 to TRBJ2-1, with 8 bases fitting TRBD2. CDR3 length equals 15 residues. V gave up 6 bases and J gave up 0 bases; unmatched junction bases: 7. Germline CDR1 reads SQVTM; CDR2 reads ANQGSEA. Here the CDR3 reads CSVGSGTSSYNEQFF. DNA for the CDR3: TGCAGCGTAGGTAGCGGGACGAGCTCCTACAATGAGCAGTTCTTC.

The chain joins TRBV29-1 to TRBJ2-7; 7 bases align to TRBD2. J lost 2 bases, V lost 6 bases, and 7 bases had no gene match. Germline values: CDR1 SQVTM, CDR2 ANQGSEA. This CDR3 region has 13 residues. CDR3 nucleotides: TGCAGCGTCTCGGCTAGCGGAGCCTACGAGCAGTACTTC. Its translation: CSVSASGAYEQYF.

The chain joins TRBV29-1 to TRBJ2-7, with D unclear. The CDR3 is made up of 12 amino acids. Germline CDR1 and CDR2: SQVTM and ANQGSEA. V shed 3 bases and J shed 7 bases, with 13 bases lying between them. This CDR3 is CSVDVLVGEQYF. DNA of the CDR3: TGCAGCGTTGATGTGTTAGTGGGGGAGCAGTACTTC.

The CDR3 DNA is TGTGCCAGCAGCCAATGGACAGGGGACGAGCAGTACTTC. This translates into CASSQWTGDEQYF. The V and J genes are TRBV3-1 and TRBJ2-7; 9 bases map to TRBD1. Germline CDR1 and CDR2: LGHDT and YNNKEL (reference sequence). This CDR3 is 13 amino acids long. V gave up 2 bases and J gave up 5 bases; unmatched junction bases: 1.